The present T cell receptor (beta chain) was sequenced within a study of T cell changes during pregnancy in multiple sclerosis. Sequencing was performed with immunoSEQ multiplex PCR; in TCRdb, only in-frame clones are kept and a portion is missing. The repertoire holds some 30,000 clones, with about 88% as singletons. This TCR derives from a female donor with multiple sclerosis, enrolled in a pregnancy study. This sample comprised CD8+ T cells from peripheral blood mononuclear cells, obtained after pregnancy.

CDR3 region: CATSTGPSGVSYNEQFF. In DNA, the CDR3 is TGTGCCACCAGCACAGGGCCTAGCGGGGTATCCTACAATGAGCAGTTCTTC. The V and J genes are TRBV15 and TRBJ2-1; TRBD2 agrees at 9 bases. Trimming at V came to 4 bases and at J to 1 base, leaving 8 bases not matched to a gene. Germline V lookup: CDR1 LNHNV, CDR2 YYDKDF (reference sequence). CDR3 length: 17 amino acids.